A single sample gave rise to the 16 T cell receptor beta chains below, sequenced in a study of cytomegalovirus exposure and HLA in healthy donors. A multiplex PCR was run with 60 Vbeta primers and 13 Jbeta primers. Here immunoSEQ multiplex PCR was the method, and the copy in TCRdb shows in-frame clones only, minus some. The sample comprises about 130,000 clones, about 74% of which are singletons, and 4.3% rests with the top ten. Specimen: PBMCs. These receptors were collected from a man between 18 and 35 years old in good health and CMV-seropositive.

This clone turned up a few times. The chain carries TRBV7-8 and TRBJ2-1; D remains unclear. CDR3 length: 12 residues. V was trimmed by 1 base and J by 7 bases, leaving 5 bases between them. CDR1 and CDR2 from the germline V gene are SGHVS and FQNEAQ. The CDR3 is CASSLDRNEQFF. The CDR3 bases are TGTGCCAGCAGCTTAGATCGTAATGAGCAGTTCTTC.

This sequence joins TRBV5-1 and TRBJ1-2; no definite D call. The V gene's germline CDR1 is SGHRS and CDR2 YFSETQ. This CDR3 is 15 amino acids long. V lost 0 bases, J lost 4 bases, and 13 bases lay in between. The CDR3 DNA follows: TGCGCCAGCAGCTTGGCCACCACTACGCTCTATGGCTACACCTTC. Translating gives CASSLATTTLYGYTF.

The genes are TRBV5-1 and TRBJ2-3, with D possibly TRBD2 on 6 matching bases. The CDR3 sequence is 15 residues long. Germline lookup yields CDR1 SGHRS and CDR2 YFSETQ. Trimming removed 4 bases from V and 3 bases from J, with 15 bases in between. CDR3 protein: CASSGGVGRTDTQYF. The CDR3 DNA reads TGCGCCAGCAGCGGTGGTGTGGGGAGGACAGATACGCAGTATTTT. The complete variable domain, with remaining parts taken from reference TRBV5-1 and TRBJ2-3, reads KAGVTQTPRYLIKTRGQQVTLSCSPISGHRSVSWYQQTPGQGLQFLFEYFSETQRNKGNFPGRFSGRQFSNSRSEMNVSTLELGDSALYLCASSGGVGRTDTQYFGPGTRLTVL.

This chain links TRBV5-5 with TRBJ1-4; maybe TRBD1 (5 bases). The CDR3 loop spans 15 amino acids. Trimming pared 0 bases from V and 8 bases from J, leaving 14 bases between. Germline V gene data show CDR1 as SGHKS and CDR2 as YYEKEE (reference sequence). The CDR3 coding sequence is TGTGCCAGCAGCTTGGGCGGGGTAACAGGAGAAAAACTGTTTTTT. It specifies CASSLGGVTGEKLFF. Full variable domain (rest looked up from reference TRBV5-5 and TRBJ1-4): DAGVTQSPTHLIKTRGQQVTLRCSPISGHKSVSWYQQVLGQGPQFIFQYYEKEERGRGNFPDRFSARQFPNYSSELNVNALLLGDSALYLCASSLGGVTGEKLFFGSGTQLSVL.

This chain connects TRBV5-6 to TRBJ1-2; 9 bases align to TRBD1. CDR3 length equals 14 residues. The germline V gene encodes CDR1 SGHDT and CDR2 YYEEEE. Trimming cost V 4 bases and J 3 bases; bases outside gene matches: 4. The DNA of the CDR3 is TGTGCCAGCAGCAGGACAGGGGTCGACTATGGCTACACCTTC. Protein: CASSRTGVDYGYTF.

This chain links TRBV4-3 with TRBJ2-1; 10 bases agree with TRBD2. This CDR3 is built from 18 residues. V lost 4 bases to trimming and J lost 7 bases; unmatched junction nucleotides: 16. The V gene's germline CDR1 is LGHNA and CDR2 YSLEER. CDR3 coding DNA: TGCGCCAGCAGCCTAATCCCGGCTAGCGGGAGAGGGTTGAATGAGCAGTTCTTC. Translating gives CASSLIPASGRGLNEQFF.

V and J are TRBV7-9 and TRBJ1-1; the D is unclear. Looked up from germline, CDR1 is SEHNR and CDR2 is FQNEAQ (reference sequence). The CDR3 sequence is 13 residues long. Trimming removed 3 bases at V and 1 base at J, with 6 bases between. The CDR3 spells CASSLAENTEAFF. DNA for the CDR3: TGTGCCAGCAGCTTGGCCGAGAACACTGAAGCTTTCTTT.

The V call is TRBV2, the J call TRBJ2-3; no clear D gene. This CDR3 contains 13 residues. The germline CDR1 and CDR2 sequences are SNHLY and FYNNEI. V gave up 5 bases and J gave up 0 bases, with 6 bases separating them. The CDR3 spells CASSLLSTDTQYF. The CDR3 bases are TGTGCCAGCAGTCTACTCAGCACAGATACGCAGTATTTT.

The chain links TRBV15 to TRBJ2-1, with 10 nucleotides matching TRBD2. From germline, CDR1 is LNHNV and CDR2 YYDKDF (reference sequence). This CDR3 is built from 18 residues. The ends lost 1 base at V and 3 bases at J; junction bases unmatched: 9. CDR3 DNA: TGTGCCACCAGCAGAGTAGCGGCTAGCGGGGGCTACTACAATGAGCAGTTCTTC. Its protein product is CATSRVAASGGYYNEQFF.

CDR3 nucleotides: TGTGCCAGCAGTGCCGGGACTAGCGGATACAATGAGCAGTTCTTC. This gives the protein CASSAGTSGYNEQFF. The rearrangement links TRBV2 to TRBJ2-1; 11 bases fit TRBD2. V was clipped by 4 bases and J by 4 bases; unmatched bases: 3. Germline V gene sequence: CDR1 SNHLY, CDR2 FYNNEI. This CDR3 region has 15 residues. Full variable domain (rest looked up from reference TRBV2 and TRBJ2-1): EPEVTQTPSHQVTQMGQEVILRCVPISNHLYFYWYRQILGQKVEFLVSFYNNEISEKSEIFDDQFSVERPDGSNFTLKIRSTKLEDSAMYFCASSAGTSGYNEQFFGPGTRLTVL.

The CDR3 DNA sequence: TGCGCCAGCAGCCAAGCCGAAGCTAGCGGGAGGTTAGACACCGGGGAGCTGTTTTTT. Residues: CASSQAEASGRLDTGELFF. The chain has TRBV4-1 and TRBJ2-2; 11 bases align to TRBD2. The CDR3 covers 19 residues. J gave up 3 bases and V 1 base, and 10 bases lay outside the gene matches. Germline CDR1 reads MGHRA; CDR2 reads YSYEKL.

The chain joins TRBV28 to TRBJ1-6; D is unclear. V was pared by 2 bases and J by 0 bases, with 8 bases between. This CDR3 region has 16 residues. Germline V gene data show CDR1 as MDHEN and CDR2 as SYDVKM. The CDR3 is CASSLVRGSYNSPLHF. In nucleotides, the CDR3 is TGTGCCAGCAGTTTAGTGCGCGGCTCCTATAATTCACCCCTCCACTTT.

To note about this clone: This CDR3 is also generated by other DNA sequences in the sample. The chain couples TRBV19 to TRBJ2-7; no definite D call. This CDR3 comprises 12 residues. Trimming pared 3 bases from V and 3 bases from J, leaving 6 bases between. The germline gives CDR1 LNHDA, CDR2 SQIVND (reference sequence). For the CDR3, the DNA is TGTGCCAGTAGTATTCCGGGCTACGAGCAGTACTTC. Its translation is CASSIPGYEQYF.

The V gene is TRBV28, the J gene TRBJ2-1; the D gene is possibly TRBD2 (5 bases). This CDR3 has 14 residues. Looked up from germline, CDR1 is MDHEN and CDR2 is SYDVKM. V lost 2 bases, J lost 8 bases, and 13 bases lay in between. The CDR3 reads CASSLRGVGYEQFF. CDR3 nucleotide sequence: TGTGCCAGCAGTTTACGGGGAGTTGGCTATGAGCAGTTCTTC. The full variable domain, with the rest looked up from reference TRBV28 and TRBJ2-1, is DVKVTQSSRYLVKRTGEKVFLECVQDMDHENMFWYRQDPGLGLRLIYFSYDVKMKEKGDIPEGYSVSREKKERFSLILESASTNQTSMYLCASSLRGVGYEQFFGPGTRLTVL.

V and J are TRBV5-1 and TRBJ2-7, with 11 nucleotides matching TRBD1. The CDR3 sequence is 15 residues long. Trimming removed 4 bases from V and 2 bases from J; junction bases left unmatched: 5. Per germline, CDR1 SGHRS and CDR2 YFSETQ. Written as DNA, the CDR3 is TGCGCCAGCAGCCTTGGACAGGGGGCAACCTACGAGCAGTACTTC. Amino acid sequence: CASSLGQGATYEQYF.

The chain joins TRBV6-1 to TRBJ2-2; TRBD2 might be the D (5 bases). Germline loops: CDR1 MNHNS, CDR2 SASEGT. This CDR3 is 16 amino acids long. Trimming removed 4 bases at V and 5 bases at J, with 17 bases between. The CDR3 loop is CASSGRRAAVTGELFF. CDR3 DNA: TGTGCCAGCAGTGGGAGGCGGGCCGCGGTTACCGGGGAGCTGTTTTTT.